This T cell receptor beta chain was identified during a study of blood T cell repertoires in COVID-19. Per the germline V gene, CDR1 is SNHLY and CDR2 is FYNNEI. V lost 8 bases, J lost 4 bases, and 21 bases lay in between. This CDR3 spans 15 amino acids. This clone was counted between two and nine times. TCRdb's table, derived via immunoSEQ multiplex PCR, lists solely in-frame clones and lacks some. The sample shows tens of thousands of clones, about 90% of them seen only once. The chain couples TRBV2 to TRBJ2-7; a weak D match, TRBD2 (7 bases). The sequencing input was peripheral blood. This clonotype was sampled from a human donor with active COVID-19. The donor label of this sample is uncertain. The CDR3 spells CASRVGGQDVYEQYF. CDR3 coding DNA: TGTGCCAGCCGAGTCGGGGGGCAAGACGTGTACGAGCAGTACTTC.